The 21 T cell receptor beta chains given below trace back to one sample, sequenced in a study of cytomegalovirus exposure and HLA in healthy donors. Libraries were prepared by immunoSEQ multiplex PCR; TCRdb keeps only in-frame clonotypes and omits some of them. Of approximately 70,000 clones listed, roughly 93% are singletons. Input material: PBMCs. The receptors derive from a woman younger than 35 in good health and CMV-seronegative.

CDR3 sequence (DNA): TGTGCCAGCAGTGCTGGGGAAGGGGGCGCAGATACGCAGTATTTT. As protein: CASSAGEGGADTQYF. V and J are TRBV6-4 and TRBJ2-3; 7 positions agree with TRBD1. The germline V gene encodes CDR1 MRHNA and CDR2 SNTAGT. Trimming took 4 bases from V and 4 from J; bases not matched to a gene: 8. The CDR3 loop spans 15 amino acids.

The chain has TRBV29-1 and TRBJ2-7; TRBD2 aligns across 7 bases. CDR1 and CDR2 (germline): SQVTM, ANQGSEA. The CDR3 totals 13 residues. The J segment lost 1 base and the V segment lost 4 bases, leaving 4 bases of the junction unmatched. Written as DNA, the CDR3 is TGCAGCGTTGCGGCTAGCGGTTCCTACGAGCAGTACTTC. Residues: CSVAASGSYEQYF.

V usage is TRBV27 and J usage is TRBJ2-7, with D possibly TRBD2 on 5 matching bases. The V gene's germline CDR1 is MNHEY and CDR2 SMNVEV (reference sequence). The CDR3 loop spans 12 amino acids. V was shortened by 4 bases and J by 5 bases, with 9 bases between the two germline ends. For the CDR3, the DNA is TGTGCCAGCAGTTCCCTCGGGAACGAGCAGTACTTC. Translated, it gives CASSSLGNEQYF.

The chain carries TRBV9 and TRBJ2-1, with 11 bases fitting TRBD2. The CDR3 has 15 residues. From germline, CDR1 is SGDLS and CDR2 YYNGEE. V shed 3 bases, J shed 8 bases, and the junction held 7 bases outside the gene matches. The CDR3 spells CASSDSGGGLYEQFF. The CDR3 DNA sequence: TGTGCCAGCAGCGATAGCGGGGGGGGACTGTATGAGCAGTTCTTC.

Concerning this clone itself: At one of its ends the junction is not consistent with the germline gene, which may arise from a read error. This chain joins TRBV5-5 and TRBJ2-1, with D possibly matching TRBD2 (7 bases). CDR3 size: 14 residues. The V gene's germline CDR1 is SGHKS and CDR2 YYEKEE (reference sequence). The CDR3 sequence is CASSLLVGGGHTLF. DNA of the CDR3: TGTGCCAGCAGCTTGCTCGTTGGGGGGGGACACACGCTCTTC.

This clone turned up a few times. The rearrangement joins TRBV7-2 to TRBJ1-4; D ambiguous. Deletions cut 0 bases from V and 3 bases from J, with 11 bases between. The CDR3 loop spans 16 amino acids. Germline V gives CDR1 SGHTA, CDR2 FQGNSA. Here the CDR3 DNA reads TGTGCCAGCAGCTTAGCGGAAACAGCCTCTAATGAAAAACTGTTTTTT. This encodes CASSLAETASNEKLFF.

This chain uses TRBV2 with TRBJ1-4; 8 positions agree with TRBD1. The germline gives CDR1 SNHLY, CDR2 FYNNEI. V lost 8 bases and J lost 0; bases outside the gene matches: 2. The CDR3 is 14 residues long. Written as DNA, the CDR3 is TGTGCCAGCCAGGGGGCTTCAACTAATGAAAAACTGTTTTTT. The encoded protein is CASQGASTNEKLFF.

The chain combines TRBV10-2 with TRBJ2-5, with a tentative D call TRBD1 (6 bases). In germline, CDR1 is WSHSY, CDR2 SAAADI. V was trimmed by 6 bases and J by 4 bases, leaving 21 bases between them. CDR3 length equals 16 residues. CDR3 sequence: CASSELPTGNPETQYF. In DNA form, the CDR3 reads TGCGCCAGCAGCGAATTACCCACAGGGAATCCAGAGACCCAGTACTTC.

This CDR3 reads CASMPGQGGGEQFF. In DNA form, the CDR3 reads TGTGCCAGTATGCCGGGACAGGGGGGTGGTGAGCAGTTCTTC. The rearrangement uses TRBV19 and TRBJ2-1; 11 bases fit TRBD1. The ends lost 7 bases at V and 9 bases at J; junction bases unmatched: 8. There are 14 residues in the CDR3. Germline V lookup: CDR1 LNHDA, CDR2 SQIVND (reference sequence).

V and J are TRBV6-6 and TRBJ1-1, with 7 bases aligning to TRBD1. Germline CDR1 and CDR2: MNHNY and SVGAGI (reference sequence). After removal of 1 base from V and 7 bases from J, the junction contained 3 bases not matched to a gene. The CDR3 loop spans 13 amino acids. The CDR3 coding sequence is TGTGCCAGCAGTTACTTTCAGGGGGATGAAGCTTTCTTT. It specifies CASSYFQGDEAFF.

V gene TRBV11-2 combines with J gene TRBJ2-5, with D perhaps TRBD1 (5 bases). Trimming took off 5 bases at V and 0 bases at J, with 7 bases between the two ends. Germline loops: CDR1 SGHAT, CDR2 FQNNGV. The CDR3 has 13 amino acids. The CDR3, as DNA: TGTGCCAGCAGCAGGGGCCACCAAGAGACCCAGTACTTC. Residues: CASSRGHQETQYF.

The chain combines TRBV6-5 with TRBJ1-2, with TRBD1 matching over 8 bases. The V segment lost 6 bases and the J segment 8 bases; nucleotides outside the gene matches: 8. There are 13 residues in the CDR3. The V gene's germline CDR1 is MNHEY and CDR2 SVGAGI. DNA of the CDR3: TGTGCCAGCAGCCCTCAGACAGGGGAGGGCTACACCTTC. Residues: CASSPQTGEGYTF.

This clone has a single count. The V call is TRBV2, the J call TRBJ1-2; D may be TRBD1 (5 bases). Germline CDR1 SNHLY, CDR2 FYNNEI. This CDR3 has 12 residues. Trimming took off 5 bases at V and 3 bases at J, with 7 bases between the two ends. The CDR3: CASSPGDYGYTF. CDR3 DNA sequence: TGTGCCAGCAGTCCGGGGGACTATGGCTACACCTTC.

V and J are TRBV4-2 and TRBJ2-2; D not resolved. Per the germline V gene, CDR1 is LGHNA and CDR2 is YNFKEQ. The CDR3 is 14 amino acids. Between the trimmed V and J ends, which lost 0 bases and 3 bases, there was a span of 5 bases. The CDR3 region is CASSQEEHTGELFF. The CDR3 DNA reads TGTGCCAGCAGCCAAGAGGAGCACACCGGGGAGCTGTTTTTT.

This clone has only one observation. CDR3 sequence (DNA): TGTGCCAGCAGCCCCTACGACAGGATTAGCACAGATACGCAGTATTTT. It is translated as CASSPYDRISTDTQYF. The chain links TRBV21-1 to TRBJ2-3; the D call of TRBD1 is as the table states it, not checked on the DNA. TRBV21-1 is classified as a pseudogene. The CDR3 sequence is 16 residues long.

This chain uses TRBV27 with TRBJ1-4; 8 positions match TRBD1. Looked up from germline, CDR1 is MNHEY and CDR2 is SMNVEV (reference sequence). This CDR3 comprises 15 residues. The V segment lost 6 bases and the J segment 7 bases; nucleotides outside the gene matches: 10. The chain's CDR3 is CASSFTGGSGEKLFF. The CDR3 DNA is TGTGCCAGCAGCTTCACAGGGGGTAGTGGTGAAAAACTGTTTTTT. Full variable domain (outside the CDR3, taken from reference TRBV27 and TRBJ1-4): EAQVTQNPRYLITVTGKKLTVTCSQNMNHEYMSWYRQDPGLGLRQIYYSMNVEVTDKGDVPEGYKVSRKEKRNFPLILESPSPNQTSLYFCASSFTGGSGEKLFFGSGTQLSVL.

The chain joins TRBV28 to TRBJ2-2; TRBD2 aligns across 10 bases. The CDR3 has 17 residues. The germline V gene has CDR1 MDHEN and CDR2 SYDVKM. The J segment lost 2 bases and the V segment lost 5 bases, leaving 8 bases of the junction unmatched. The CDR3 protein is CASSHPIAGGNTGELFF. The DNA of the CDR3 is TGTGCCAGCAGTCATCCCATAGCGGGAGGAAACACCGGGGAGCTGTTTTTT.

V and J are TRBV4-3 and TRBJ2-1, with 9 bases fitting TRBD2. The ends lost 0 bases at V and 4 bases at J; junction bases unmatched: 1. CDR3 length: 15 amino acids. Germline CDR1 and CDR2: LGHNA and YSLEER. CDR3 sequence reads: CASSQDAGGYNEQFF. The CDR3 DNA is TGCGCCAGCAGCCAAGACGCGGGGGGGTACAATGAGCAGTTCTTC.

The rearrangement joins TRBV19 to TRBJ2-3, with TRBD2 matching 8 bases. V lost 5 bases to trimming and J lost 7 bases; unmatched junction nucleotides: 8. Germline V CDR1 and CDR2: LNHDA, SQIVND (reference sequence). This CDR3 has 14 residues. The DNA for the CDR3 is TGTGCCAGTAGTTCCTCTGGCGGGGGGTATACGCAGTATTTT. Protein sequence: CASSSSGGGYTQYF.

The V call is TRBV7-9, the J call TRBJ2-6; a possible D gene is TRBD1 (7 bases). The CDR3 is 19 amino acids. CDR1 is SEHNR and CDR2 is FQNEAQ in the germline V gene (reference sequence). Trimming took 5 bases from V and 0 from J, leaving 20 bases between them. This chain's CDR3 is CASSALAGQMISGANVLTF. In nucleotides, the CDR3 is TGTGCCAGCAGCGCCCTCGCGGGACAGATGATCTCTGGGGCCAACGTCCTGACTTTC.

The CDR3 sequence: CASSRAGRGNEKLFF. The CDR3, as DNA: TGTGCCAGCAGCAGGGCGGGACGGGGTAATGAAAAACTGTTTTTT. The V call is TRBV7-9, the J call TRBJ1-4; D may be TRBD1 (5 bases). The CDR3 length is 15 residues. Between the trimmed V and J ends, which lost 5 bases and 4 bases, there was a span of 14 bases. Per the germline V gene, CDR1 is SEHNR and CDR2 is FQNEAQ (reference sequence). Based on the CDR3 plus reference TRBV7-9 and TRBJ1-4, the full variable domain is DTGVSQNPRHKITKRGQNVTFRCDPISEHNRLYWYRQTLGQGPEFLTYFQNEAQLEKSRLLSDRFSAERPKGSFSTLEIQRTEQGDSAMYLCASSRAGRGNEKLFFGSGTQLSVL.